This TCR beta chain was recovered during a study of regulatory T cells in long-lasting Graves disease. General study results and limits: Persistent Graves' patients possessed reduced TCR diversity relative to recently diagnosed ones. Persistent disease was characterized by preferential usage of TRBV28, TRBJ1-2 and TRBJ2-5.

The sample's time point: persistent/refractory GD, antithyroid drugs over 5 years with positive TRAb. RNA isolated from PBMCs was used to make the TCR library. Those enrolled as patients came out of an endocrinology department in Xi'an, China. The authors drew approximately 9 milliliters of peripheral blood into EDTA tubes. This clonotype showed up many times. Its antigen is not identified. Library construction for TCR beta used iRepertoire HTBI primers and Arm-PCR of CDR3 regions. TCRdb re-called the multiplex PCR reads through MiXCR, storing one row per CDR3 protein. The table includes 700,000 or so distinct CDR3 sequences, around 30% detected once. Germline values: CDR1 MNHEY, CDR2 SMNVEV (reference sequence). V shed 6 bases and J 8 bases; nucleotides not matched to a gene: 5. CDR3 length: 13 residues.

V and J are TRBV27 and TRBJ1-5; 9 bases agree with TRBD1. The material sequenced was peripheral blood mononuclear cells (PBMCs), taken when the disease was refractory, from a patient treated with antithyroid drugs. This TCR derives from a female donor with Graves disease. The CDR3: CASRLTGGKPQHF. The CDR3 DNA is TGTGCCAGCAGGTTGACAGGGGGGAAGCCCCAGCATTTT.